The clone carrying this TCR beta chain came up many times. The antigen is unknown. The sample belongs to a study of Graves' ophthalmopathy and Graves' hyperthyroidism. At the level of the study: Before any treatment, peripheral blood was taken at the initial diagnosis. Findings of the study overall: Both an approximately 68% sensitivity and an approximately 76% specificity characterized the model's predictions of ophthalmopathy progression.

RNA transcripts were the source from which TCR beta CDR3 regions were amplified. HTBI primers served in a first-round RT-PCR, which a second-round multiplex PCR followed. TCRdb re-called the multiplex PCR reads through MiXCR, storing one row per CDR3 protein. The table lists hundreds of thousands of distinct CDR3 sequences, about 21% of them singletons. The PBMC fraction was derived from around 10 ml of fresh peripheral blood. Germline CDR1 SGHRS, CDR2 YFSETQ. V was pared by 3 bases and J by 6 bases, with 13 bases between. The CDR3 consists of 14 residues. V and J are TRBV5-1 and TRBJ1-3; perhaps TRBD1 as D (6 bases). The sequencing input was peripheral blood. The source of this sequence is a woman between 18 and 29 years old with stable Graves' hyperthyroidism. In nucleotides, the CDR3 is TGCGCCAGCAGCTGGGGGGCCGTTAAAAACACCATATATTTT. As protein: CASSWGAVKNTIYF.